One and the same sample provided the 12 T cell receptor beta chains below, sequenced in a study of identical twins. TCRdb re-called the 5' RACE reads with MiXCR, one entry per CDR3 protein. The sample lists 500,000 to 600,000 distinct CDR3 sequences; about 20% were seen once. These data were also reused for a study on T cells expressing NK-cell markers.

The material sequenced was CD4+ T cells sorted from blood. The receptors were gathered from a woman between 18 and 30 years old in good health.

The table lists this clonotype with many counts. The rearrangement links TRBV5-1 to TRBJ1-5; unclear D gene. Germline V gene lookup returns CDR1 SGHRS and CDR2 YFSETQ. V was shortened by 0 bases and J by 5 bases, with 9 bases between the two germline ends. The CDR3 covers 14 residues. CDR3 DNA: TGCGCCAGCAGCTTGGTTACCGGGGATCAGCCCCAGCATTTT. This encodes CASSLVTGDQPQHF.

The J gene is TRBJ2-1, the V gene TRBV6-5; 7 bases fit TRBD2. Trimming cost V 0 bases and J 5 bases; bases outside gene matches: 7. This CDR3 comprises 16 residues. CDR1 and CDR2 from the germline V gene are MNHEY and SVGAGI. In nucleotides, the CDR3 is TGTGCCAGCAGTTACTCCGCGGGAGTTCACAACAATGAGCAGTTCTTC. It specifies CASSYSAGVHNNEQFF.

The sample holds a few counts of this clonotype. CDR3 coding DNA: TGTGCCAGCAGTTACGGTCGAGCGGATACGCAGTATTTT. Protein: CASSYGRADTQYF. The J gene is TRBJ2-3, the V gene TRBV6-2 or TRBV6-3; no clear D. Trimming removed 2 bases from V and 6 bases from J, with 9 bases in between. Germline V gene lookup returns CDR1 MNHEY and CDR2 SVGEGT. This CDR3 has 13 residues.

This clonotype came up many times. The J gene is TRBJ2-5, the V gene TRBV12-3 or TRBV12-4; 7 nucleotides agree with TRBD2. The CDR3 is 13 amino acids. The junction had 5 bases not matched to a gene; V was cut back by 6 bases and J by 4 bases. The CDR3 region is CASSRLAGETQYF. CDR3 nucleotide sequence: TGTGCCAGCAGCCGACTAGCAGGAGAGACCCAGTACTTC.

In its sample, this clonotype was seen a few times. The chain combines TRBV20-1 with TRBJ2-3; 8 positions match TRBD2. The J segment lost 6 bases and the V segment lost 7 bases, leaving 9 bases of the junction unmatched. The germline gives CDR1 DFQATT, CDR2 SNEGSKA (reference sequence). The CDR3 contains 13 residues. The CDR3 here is CSVVAGPRDTQYF. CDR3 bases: TGCAGTGTCGTAGCGGGACCTCGGGATACGCAGTATTTT.

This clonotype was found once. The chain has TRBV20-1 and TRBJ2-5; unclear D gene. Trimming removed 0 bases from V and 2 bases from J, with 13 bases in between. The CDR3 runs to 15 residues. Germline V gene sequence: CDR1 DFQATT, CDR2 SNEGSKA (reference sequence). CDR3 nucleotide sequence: TGCAGTGCTAGAGATCAAAAGAGACCGCAAGAGACCCAGTACTTC. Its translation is CSARDQKRPQETQYF.

CDR3 nucleotide sequence: TGCAGCGTTCGGTGGCAGAACACTGAAGCTTTCTTT. This translates into CSVRWQNTEAFF. This sequence joins TRBV29-1 and TRBJ1-1; D gene unclear. Trimming pared 5 bases from V and 1 base from J, leaving 8 bases between. CDR1 and CDR2 (germline): SQVTM, ANQGSEA. The CDR3 runs to 12 residues.

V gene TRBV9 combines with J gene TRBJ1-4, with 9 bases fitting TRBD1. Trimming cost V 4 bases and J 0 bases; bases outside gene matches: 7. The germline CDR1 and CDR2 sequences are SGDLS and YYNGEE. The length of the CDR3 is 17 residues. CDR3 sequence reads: CASSSAGQGSTNEKLFF. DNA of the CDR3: TGTGCCAGCAGCTCCGCGGGACAGGGATCAACTAATGAAAAACTGTTTTTT.

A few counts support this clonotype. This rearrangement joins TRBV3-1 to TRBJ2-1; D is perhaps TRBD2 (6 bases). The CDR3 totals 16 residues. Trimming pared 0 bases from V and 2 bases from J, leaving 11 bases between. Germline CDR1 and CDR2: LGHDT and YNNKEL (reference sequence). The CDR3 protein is CASSQDLAITYNEQFF. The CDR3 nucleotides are TGTGCCAGCAGCCAAGATCTAGCGATTACCTACAATGAGCAGTTCTTC.

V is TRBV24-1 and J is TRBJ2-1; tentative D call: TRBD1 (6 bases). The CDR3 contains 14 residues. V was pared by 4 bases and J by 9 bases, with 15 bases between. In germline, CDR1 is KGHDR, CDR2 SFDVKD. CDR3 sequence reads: CATSDPGTYGEQFF. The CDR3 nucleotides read TGTGCCACCAGTGACCCCGGGACATATGGTGAGCAGTTCTTC.

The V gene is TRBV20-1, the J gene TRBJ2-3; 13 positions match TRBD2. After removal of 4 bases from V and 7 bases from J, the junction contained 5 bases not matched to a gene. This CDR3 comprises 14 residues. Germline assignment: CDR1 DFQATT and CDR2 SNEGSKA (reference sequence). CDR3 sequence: CSAKLAGGLYTQYF. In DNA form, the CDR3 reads TGCAGTGCTAAACTAGCGGGGGGGCTATATACGCAGTATTTT.

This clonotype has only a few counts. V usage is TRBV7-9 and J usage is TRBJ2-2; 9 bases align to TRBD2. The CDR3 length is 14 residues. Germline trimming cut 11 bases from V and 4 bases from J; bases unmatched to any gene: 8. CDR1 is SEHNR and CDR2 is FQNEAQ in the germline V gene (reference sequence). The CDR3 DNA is TGTGCCGGACGACTAGCGGACCTCACCGGGGAGCTGTTTTTT. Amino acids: CAGRLADLTGELFF.